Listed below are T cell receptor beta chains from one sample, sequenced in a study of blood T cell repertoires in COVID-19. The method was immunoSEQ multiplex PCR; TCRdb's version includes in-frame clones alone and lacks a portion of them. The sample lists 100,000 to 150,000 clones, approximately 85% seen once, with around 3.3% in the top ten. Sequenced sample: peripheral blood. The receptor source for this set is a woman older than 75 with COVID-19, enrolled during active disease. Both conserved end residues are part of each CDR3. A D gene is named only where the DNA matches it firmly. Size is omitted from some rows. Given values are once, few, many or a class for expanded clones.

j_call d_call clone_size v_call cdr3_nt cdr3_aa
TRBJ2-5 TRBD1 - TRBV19 TGTGCCAGTAGCATTCCCTCGACAGGGAGAGAGACCCAGTACTTC CASSIPSTGRETQYF
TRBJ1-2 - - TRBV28 TGTGCCAGCAGTTTAGGGGCAGAGAACTATGGCTACACCTTC CASSLGAENYGYTF
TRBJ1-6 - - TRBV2 TGTGCCAGCCGGAGTGGGGGAGGGAGTAATTCACCCCTCCACTTT CASRSGGGSNSPLHF
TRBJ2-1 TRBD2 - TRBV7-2 TGTGCCAGCAGCTCCCGGGGACTAGCGGGAAGCTCCTACAATGAGCAGTTCTTC CASSSRGLAGSSYNEQFF
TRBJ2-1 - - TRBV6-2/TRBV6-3 TGTGCCAGCAGCCTACTAGGGTCCATAGGTGGTGAGCAGTTCTTC CASSLLGSIGGEQFF
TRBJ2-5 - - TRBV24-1 TGTGCCACCAGTCCCACAGACCGGGAGACCCAGTACTTC CATSPTDRETQYF
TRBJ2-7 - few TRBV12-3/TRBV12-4 TGTGCCAGCAGTTTGAGCGTTTCCTACGAGCAGTACTTC CASSLSVSYEQYF
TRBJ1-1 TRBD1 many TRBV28 TGTGCCAGCAGTCCACGGACAGGGCCCTCCACTGAAGCTTTCTTT CASSPRTGPSTEAFF
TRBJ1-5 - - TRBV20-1 TGCAGTGCTAGTATTCCAGGAATAGGTCAGCCCCAGCATTTT CSASIPGIGQPQHF
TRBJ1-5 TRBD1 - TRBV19 TGTGCCAGCCAGGGGGCCCCTAATCAGCCCCAGCATTTT CASQGAPNQPQHF
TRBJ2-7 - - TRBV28 TGTGCCAGCAGTTCCCGCCTTAGCGAGCAGTACTTC CASSSRLSEQYF
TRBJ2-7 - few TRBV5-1 TGCGCCAGCACAGACTCCTACGAGCAGTACTTC CASTDSYEQYF
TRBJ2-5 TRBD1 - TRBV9 TGTGCCAGCAGCGTAGGACAGGGGGCCCAAGAGACCCAGTACTTC CASSVGQGAQETQYF
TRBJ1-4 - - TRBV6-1 TGTGCCAGCAGTGCAACAGGGCCGGGACCAACTAATGAAAAACTGTTTTTT CASSATGPGPTNEKLFF
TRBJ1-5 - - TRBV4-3 TGCGCCAGCAGCCCTAGAGTAATCCTTGGTGGAGGATCGCAGCCCCAGCATTTT CASSPRVILGGGSQPQHF
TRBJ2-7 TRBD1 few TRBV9 TGTGCCAGCAGCGTAGCTACAGGGGGCTACGAGCAGTACTTC CASSVATGGYEQYF
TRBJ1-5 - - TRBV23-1 TGCGCCAGCAGTCAAGCGACAGTTAGCAATCAGCCCCAGCATTTT CASSQATVSNQPQHF
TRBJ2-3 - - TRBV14 TGTGCCAGCAGCCAAGAACTGGTGGGAGCGCAGTATTTT CASSQELVGAQYF
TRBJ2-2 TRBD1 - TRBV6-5 TGTGCCAGCAGAACGGGACAGGGGCGCACCGGGGAGCTGTTTTTT CASRTGQGRTGELFF
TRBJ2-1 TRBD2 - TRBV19 TGTGCCAGTAGTCCTCCCCTTAGCGGGCTAGGAAATTACAATGAGCAGTTCTTC CASSPPLSGLGNYNEQFF
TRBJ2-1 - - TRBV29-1 TGCAGCTGCAATTCCCTTCGGAGCAATGAGCAGTTCTTC CSCNSLRSNEQFF
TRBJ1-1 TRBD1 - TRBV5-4 TGTGCCAGCACCACTACAGGGGCGTTTGAGGCTTTCTTT CASTTTGAFEAFF
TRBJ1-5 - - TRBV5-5 TGTGCCAGCAGCCCACGGATACAGGACTATAGCAATCAGCCCCAGCATTTT CASSPRIQDYSNQPQHF
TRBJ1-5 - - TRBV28 TGTGCCAGCGATAACAGATATAGCAATCAGCCCCAGCATTTT CASDNRYSNQPQHF
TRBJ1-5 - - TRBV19 TGTGCCAGTAGTATAGATGGGCAGCAGTCGTATCAGCCCCAGCATTTT CASSIDGQQSYQPQHF
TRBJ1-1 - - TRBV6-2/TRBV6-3 TGTGCCAGCAGTTACTCGTGGGGCGGAGTGAACACTGAAGCTTTCTTT CASSYSWGGVNTEAFF
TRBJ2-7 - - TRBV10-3 TGTGCCATCAGTGAGCCCCAGGGTAGGAAGAACGAGCAGTACTTC CAISEPQGRKNEQYF
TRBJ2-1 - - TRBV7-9 TGTGCCAGCAGTGACCTACCGGGGAATGAGCAGTTCTTC CASSDLPGNEQFF